This entry concerns a single T cell receptor (beta chain). Its binding antigen is unknown. A junction end diverges from the germline sequence, so it may reflect a read error. Looking up the germline V gene yields CDR1 MNHGY and CDR2 SAAAGT. The CDR3 numbers 16 residues from cysteine through phenylalanine. The retained sequence is limited to the CDR3, 48 bases, with the frame set at the first base. TCRbeta CDR3 regions were immunosequenced from genomic DNA with the immunoSEQ Assay. Before high-throughput sequencing, genomic DNA was amplified using bias-controlled multiplex PCR. Processing in the source paper ran as follows. To quantify the absolute abundance of each unique TCRbeta CDR3 region, the sequences were collapsed and filtered. Clonality, defined as 1 minus Pielou's evenness, was calculated using only productive rearrangements. Tumor T-cell fraction was calculated by normalizing TCRbeta template counts to the amount of usable DNA, which was estimated from several housekeeping genes. A previously published method was used to identify clones with significantly greater frequencies in on-treatment samples than in baseline samples. Entries here come from immuneACCESS through TCRdb and include only in-frame sequences with V and J called. Some clones fail to appear in such tables; in the studies checked, an unresolved V gene covers under half of the shortfall, and the cause of the remainder is unknown. V, J and clone size derive from that table, while D and trimming were established from the DNA sequence. This sample has around 5,000 clones in its table, and around 20% of those were observed once. The ten largest make up approximately 8.6% of the sample.

The sample's treatment or condition, from its label and the paper: randomized to nivolumab then ipilimumab (arm A) or the reverse (arm B). No trial patient had received prior DNA-damaging chemotherapy. Samples came from patients with melanoma in CheckMate 064, a randomized, open-label phase II trial of sequential checkpoint blockade. Genomic DNA from formalin-fixed paraffin-embedded (FFPE) tissue samples was used for tumor TCR sequencing. This entry belongs to a study of sequential checkpoint blockade in melanoma (dated by TCRdb to 2018 to 2020). For context, the study as a whole: Using 1:1 randomization, the trial assigned patients either to first-line nivolumab followed by ipilimumab (arm A) or to ipilimumab followed by nivolumab (arm B). Maintenance nivolumab was given following each of the two trial sequences. TCRbeta immunosequencing was performed on DNA from more than 75 pretreatment melanoma tumor samples. For roughly 20 patients, matched tumor biopsies were taken both before treatment and at week 13, after single-agent nivolumab (arm A) or ipilimumab (arm B). Around three quarters of the matched pre- and post-treatment tumor biopsy pairs came from the same lesion. Here is what the overall study found, with its caveats: In the nivolumab-first arm (arm A), an association was found between pretreatment tumor TIL clonality and response (P = .04). Small sample sizes and reduced statistical power limited the within-arm analyses of tumor T-cell fraction. Achieving clinical benefit was about 30 times more likely for patients whose tumor T-cell fraction and clonality increased by week 13. Tumor T-cell fraction and clonality were correlated with PD-L1 staining and CD8+ T-cell counts, but not with mutational load. The model for predicting response that combines TCR metrics with mutation burden needs to be validated in larger, independent patient cohorts.

The chain is assembled from TRBV6-8 and TRBJ2-2; TRBD2 lines up with 7 middle nucleotides. Sequenced material: tumor tissue (inferred from file names), taken from a patient given nivolumab and ipilimumab in sequence. The sequence came from a human donor with melanoma. CDR3 protein: CAISSWREGGTGELFF. The nucleotide sequence is TGTGCCATCAGTAGCTGGCGTGAGGGAGGGACCGGGGAGCTGTTTTTT.